This entry concerns a single T cell receptor (beta chain). Clones were read by immunoSEQ multiplex PCR, and TCRdb kept only the in-frame ones, dropping some. This sample has roughly 95,000 clones, with about 90% found just once. The sample is drawn from a study of blood T cell repertoires in COVID-19. Across the study: The United States, Italy and Spain were the sources of the acute and convalescent COVID-19 samples.

Sample: peripheral blood. The TCR comes from a woman aged 45-60 years in a cohort sampled during active COVID-19.

CDR3 nucleotides: TGTGCCAGCTCACCACCGGGGCGAGGACAGGGGGTCGGCTATGGCTACACCTTC. Translation: CASSPPGRGQGVGYGYTF. The chain combines TRBV18 with TRBJ1-2; 10 bases match TRBD1. Germline lookup yields CDR1 KGHSH and CDR2 LQKENI. V dropped 0 bases and J dropped 4; count of bases not matched to a gene: 11. This CDR3 has 18 amino acids.